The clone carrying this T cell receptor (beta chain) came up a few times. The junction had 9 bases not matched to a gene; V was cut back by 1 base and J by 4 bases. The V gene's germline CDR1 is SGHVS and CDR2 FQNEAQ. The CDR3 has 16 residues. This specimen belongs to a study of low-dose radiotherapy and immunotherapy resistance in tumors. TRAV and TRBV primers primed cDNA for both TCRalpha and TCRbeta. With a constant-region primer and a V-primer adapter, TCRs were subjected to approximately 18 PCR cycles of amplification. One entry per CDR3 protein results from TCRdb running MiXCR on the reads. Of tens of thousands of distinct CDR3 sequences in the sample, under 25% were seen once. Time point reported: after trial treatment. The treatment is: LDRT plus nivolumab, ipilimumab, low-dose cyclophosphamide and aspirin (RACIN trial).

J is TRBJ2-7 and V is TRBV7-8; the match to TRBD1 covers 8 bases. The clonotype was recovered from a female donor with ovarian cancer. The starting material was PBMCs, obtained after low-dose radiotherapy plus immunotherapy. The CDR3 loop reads CASSLGTGMGLYEQYF. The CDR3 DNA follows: TGTGCCAGCAGCTTAGGGACAGGGATGGGCCTTTACGAGCAGTACTTC.